A selection of T cell receptor beta chains follows, all from one sample in a study of cytomegalovirus exposure and HLA in healthy donors. Clones were read by immunoSEQ multiplex PCR, and TCRdb kept only the in-frame ones, dropping some. The sample contains some 170,000 clones, around 86% of which appear only once. Material for sequencing was PBMCs. Receptors originate from a man younger than 30 in good health and CMV-seropositive. Both conserved end residues are part of each CDR3. D genes are given only for firm matches. Where a row states a size, it is once, few, many or the class of an expanded clone; other rows omit it.

j_call	v_call	cdr3_length	clone_size	d_call	cdr3_nt	cdr3_aa
TRBJ1-5	TRBV30	16	-	TRBD1	TGTGCCTGGAGTTGGCGAGACAGGGGGCCCTCTCAGCCCCAGCATTTT	CAWSWRDRGPSQPQHF
TRBJ2-1	TRBV5-1	15	many	TRBD2	TGCGCCAGCAGCTTAGTACTAGCGGCCGCAAATGAGCAGTTCTTC	CASSLVLAAANEQFF
TRBJ2-3	TRBV5-1	16	-	TRBD2	TGCGCCAGCAGCCCGCCTGGGCGGGGGGTCGCAGATACGCAGTATTTT	CASSPPGRGVADTQYF
TRBJ2-3	TRBV9	15	-	-	TGTGCCAGCAGCGTAGGTTGGGGAGTCTCCGATACGCAGTATTTT	CASSVGWGVSDTQYF
TRBJ2-7	TRBV2	17	-	TRBD2	TGTGCCAGCAGTGAAGCCTACGGACTAAGCGGGAGCTACGAGCAGTACTTC	CASSEAYGLSGSYEQYF
TRBJ2-7	TRBV7-2	14	-	-	TGTGCCAGCAGCTTAGGGGGCTCCTGGGTCGAGCAGTACTTC	CASSLGGSWVEQYF
TRBJ1-2	TRBV10-3	20	-	TRBD1	TGTGCCATCAGTGGGACAGGGAGGCTTCAGCAGACCGATATTAACTATGGCTACACCTTC	CAISGTGRLQQTDINYGYTF
TRBJ1-1	TRBV28	15	-	-	TGTGCCAGCAGTCCCCCCGGGGAGGGGAACACTGAAGCTTTCTTT	CASSPPGEGNTEAFF
TRBJ1-1	TRBV27	15	-	-	TGTGCCAGCAGTTTAGTCCAGGGAAAGATAGCTGAAGCTTTCTTT	CASSLVQGKIAEAFF
TRBJ2-5	TRBV5-1	11	-	-	TGCGCCAGCCGGGACTCGGAGACCCAGTACTTC	CASRDSETQYF
TRBJ1-1	TRBV13	13	-	-	TGTGCCAGCAGCCCCCAGGCAGGGGAATGGGCTTTCTTT	CASSPQAGEWAFF
TRBJ1-3	TRBV14	15	few	-	TGTGCCAGCAGTCCTACAGGGATGTCTGGAAACACCATATATTTT	CASSPTGMSGNTIYF
TRBJ1-2	TRBV6-8	13	-	TRBD1	TGTGCCAGCATTACGACAGGGCGGTATGGCTACACCTTC	CASITTGRYGYTF
TRBJ1-1	TRBV5-1	15	-	TRBD1	TGCGCCAGCAGCGGCGACAGGGGAGCGAACACTGAAGCTTTCTTT	CASSGDRGANTEAFF
TRBJ1-5	TRBV21-1	15	many	-	TGTGCCAGCAGCAAAGCGCAGGGTGGGGATCAGCCCCAGCATTTT	CASSKAQGGDQPQHF
TRBJ2-6	TRBV23-1	21	-	TRBD1	TGCGCCAGCAGTCAATCCAGGGGCCGGACAGGTCCCGGGGCTGGGGCCAACGTCCTGACTTTC	CASSQSRGRTGPGAGANVLTF
TRBJ2-3	TRBV7-9	14	-	-	TGTGCCAGCAGCCGGGACTTCTCCACAGATACGCAGTATTTT	CASSRDFSTDTQYF
TRBJ1-2	TRBV27	13	-	-	TGTGCCAGCACCGCGGGGGGCTTTGATGGCTACACCTTC	CASTAGGFDGYTF